Sequencing of this T cell receptor (beta chain) was carried out in a study of T cells after yellow fever vaccination. This clonotype was seen repeatedly, ten times or more. What it recognizes is unknown. TCRdb recomputed calls from the 5' RACE reads with MiXCR, one row per CDR3 protein. The sample has hundreds of thousands of distinct CDR3 sequences, approximately 13% seen once. The CDR3 extends over 14 amino acids. The germline V gene encodes CDR1 MNHNS and CDR2 SASEGT. Deletions cut 8 bases from V and 2 bases from J, with 13 bases between. Broader study findings: A large majority of primary-vaccination clones showed up again after the booster (96% CD4, 88% CD8). Contaminating bulk clonotypes could be abundant in FACS-sorted repertoires.

Sample: CD4+ T cells sorted from PBMCs, taken 15 days after the yellow fever booster vaccination. The TCR sequence derives from a man aged 18 to 29 who received the YFV17D yellow fever vaccine. V is TRBV6-1 and J is TRBJ2-1; possible D gene TRBD2, 7 bases. CDR3: CASGGGRTYNEQFF. CDR3 sequence (DNA): TGTGCCAGCGGCGGGGGCCGCACCTACAATGAGCAGTTCTTC.